Sequencing of this TCR beta chain was carried out in a study of T cells after yellow fever vaccination (dated by TCRdb to the late 2010s). Regarding the study in general: The SMART-Seq v4 Ultra Low Input RNA kit was used to prepare libraries from fractions with low cell numbers. To follow T-cell clones before and after both primary and booster YFV17D yellow fever vaccination, bulk TCR alpha and beta repertoires underwent longitudinal sequencing. Two healthy male donors, one aged 18 to 29 and one aged 30 to 39 years, were included in the cohort. Blood samples were taken at several timepoints before and after primary and secondary immunization, and bulk PBMC replicates and cell subsets were isolated. Results and caveats for the whole study, not just this receptor: Because only a couple of donors were included in the study, the extent to which the findings can be generalized is limited. Because abundant contaminating clonotypes from the bulk population could be contained in FACS-sorted repertoires, computational filtering was required. A small fraction of clonotypes showed up in both the CD4 and CD8 compartments, probably as a result of convergent recombination. Compared with the primary T-cell response, the secondary T-cell response was faster but weaker, reaching its peak on day 5 rather than on day 15. After the booster, most of the clones that had expanded following primary vaccination were detected again (roughly 97% of CD4 and roughly nine tenths of CD8), which suggests that memory was broadly maintained.

Taken with the paper, the label for treatment or condition translates to: live attenuated yellow fever vaccine strain. At each blood-draw timepoint, two biological replicates of bulk PBMCs were obtained. PBMCs were isolated from peripheral blood using a standard Ficoll-Paque protocol. TriZol was used to extract RNA from bulk PBMCs, CD4 and CD8 fractions, and dextramer-positive and dextramer-negative fractions. TCR cDNA was synthesized by 5'RACE template switching, which introduced a universal primer site and unique molecular identifiers. Priming of cDNA synthesis was performed from both the TCR alpha and TCR beta constant segments. Libraries were amplified in two PCR steps, with sample barcodes and sequencing adapters added in the second step. Sequencing of libraries was done on Illumina HiSeq 2500 (2x100 bp) or NovaSeq (2x150 bp). Regarding the original processing steps: MIGEC handled demultiplexing of reads and collapsing into UMI consensus sequences, while MiXCR performed V(D)J alignment. Vaccine-responding clonotypes were defined with edgeR using replicate PBMC samples, requiring FDR below 0.01 and a log2 fold change above 5 up to day 15. Bulk clonotypes were assigned CD4 or CD8 identity according to which sequenced CD4 or CD8 repertoire held them at higher abundance. TCRdb's own reprocessing of the public reads used fastp at Q25 and MiXCR and kept productive beta chains. Each CDR3 protein gets just one entry, which takes the most common genes and DNA from the rows behind it. TCRdb's processing, not the study's, gives the V and J calls here. The sample table holds approximately 550,000 distinct CDR3 sequences, of which roughly 14% were seen once. More than 13% of the sample goes to the ten largest clones.

V is cut by 3 bases and J by 0 bases, and the space between the germline ends is 11 bases. CDR1 and CDR2 are read off the germline V gene (reference sequence) as SEHNR and FQNEAQ. Measured from the cysteine to the phenylalanine, the CDR3 is 15 residues long. The sequence is cut down to CDR3 DNA, 45 bases in frame from base 1. In regard to this clonotype: This receptor's antigen is unknown. No qualities accompany the bases; no much larger clone lies one base away.

The source material was PBMCs, sampled on the day of the yellow fever booster vaccination. The rearranged chain carries TRBV7-9 and TRBJ2-5; the D gene assignment is ambiguous. This receptor was taken from a man aged 25-45 years who received the YFV17D yellow fever vaccine. The DNA is TGTGCCAGCAGCTTCCACTCGACGGACCAAGAGACCCAGTACTTC. This yields the protein CASSFHSTDQETQYF.